This T cell receptor (beta chain) was retrieved from a study of T cell responses to AZD1222 COVID-19 vaccine. Trimming removed 5 bases at V and 4 bases at J, with 13 bases between. From germline, CDR1 is KGHDR and CDR2 SFDVKD. There are 14 residues in the CDR3. Overall study results and limits: Only a handful of individuals given AZD1222 were seropositive at baseline. The donor group comprised mostly white British people and more females; the analysis possibly underestimated clonal diversity.

The protocol was immunoSEQ multiplex PCR, while the TCRdb copy is restricted to in-frame clones and leaves out a portion. The sample shows about 130,000 clones, more than 70% of them seen only once. Comment on this clone: The antigen is not known.

Here the sequenced sample was peripheral blood, taken on day 0 of AZD1222 vaccination. The receptor's source is an adult in good health. The chain combines TRBV24-1 with TRBJ1-2; TRBD1 is a possible D gene (6 bases). CDR3 residues: CATSGTTDSYGYTF. CDR3 coding DNA: TGTGCCACCAGTGGAACCACGGACAGCTATGGCTACACCTTC.